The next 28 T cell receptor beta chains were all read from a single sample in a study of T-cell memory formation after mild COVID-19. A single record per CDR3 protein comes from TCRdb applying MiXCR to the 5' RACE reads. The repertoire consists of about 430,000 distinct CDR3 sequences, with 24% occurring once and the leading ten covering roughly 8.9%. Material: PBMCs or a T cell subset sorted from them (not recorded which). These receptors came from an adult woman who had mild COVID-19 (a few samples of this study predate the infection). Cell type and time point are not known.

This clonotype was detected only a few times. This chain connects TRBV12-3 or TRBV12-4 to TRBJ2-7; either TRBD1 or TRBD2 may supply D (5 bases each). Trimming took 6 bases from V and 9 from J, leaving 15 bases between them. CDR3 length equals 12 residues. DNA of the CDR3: TGTGCCAGCAGCTGGGACCCGGGCGCGCAGTACTTC. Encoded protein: CASSWDPGAQYF.

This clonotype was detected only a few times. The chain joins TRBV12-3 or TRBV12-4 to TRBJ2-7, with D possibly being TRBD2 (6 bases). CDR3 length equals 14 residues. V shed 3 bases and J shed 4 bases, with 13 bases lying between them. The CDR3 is CASSFTAGRYEQYF. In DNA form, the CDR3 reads TGTGCCAGCAGTTTCACAGCAGGGAGGTACGAGCAGTACTTC.

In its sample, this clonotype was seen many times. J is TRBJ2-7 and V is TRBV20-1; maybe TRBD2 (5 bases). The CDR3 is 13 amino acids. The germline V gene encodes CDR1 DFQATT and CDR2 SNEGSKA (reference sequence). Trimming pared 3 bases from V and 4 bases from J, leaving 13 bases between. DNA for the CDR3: TGCAGTGCTAGCCCGGACTTAGGGTACGAGCAGTACTTC. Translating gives CSASPDLGYEQYF.

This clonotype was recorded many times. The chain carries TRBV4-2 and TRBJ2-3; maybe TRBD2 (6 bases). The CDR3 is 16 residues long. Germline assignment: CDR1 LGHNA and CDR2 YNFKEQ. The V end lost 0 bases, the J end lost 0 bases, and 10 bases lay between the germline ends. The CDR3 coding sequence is TGTGCCAGCAGCCAAGATTGGGGGACTAGCACAGATACGCAGTATTTT. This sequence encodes CASSQDWGTSTDTQYF.

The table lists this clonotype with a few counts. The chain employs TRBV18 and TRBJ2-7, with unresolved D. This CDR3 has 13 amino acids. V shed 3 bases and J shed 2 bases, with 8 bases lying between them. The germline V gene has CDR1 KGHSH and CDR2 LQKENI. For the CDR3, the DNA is TGTGCCAGCTCACCCCGCCCGACCTACGAGCAGTACTTC. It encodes CASSPRPTYEQYF.

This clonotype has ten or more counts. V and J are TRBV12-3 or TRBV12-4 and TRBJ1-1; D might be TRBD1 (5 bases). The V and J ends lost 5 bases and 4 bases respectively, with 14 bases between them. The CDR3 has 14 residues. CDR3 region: CASSPWGSVTEAFF. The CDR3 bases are TGTGCCAGCAGTCCTTGGGGGTCCGTCACTGAAGCTTTCTTT.

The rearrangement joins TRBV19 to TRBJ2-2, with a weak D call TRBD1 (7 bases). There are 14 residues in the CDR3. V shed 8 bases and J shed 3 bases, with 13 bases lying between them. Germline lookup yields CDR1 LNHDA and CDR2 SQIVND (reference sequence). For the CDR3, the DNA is TGTGCCAGTGGGGGGACAGCCTACACCGGGGAGCTGTTTTTT. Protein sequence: CASGGTAYTGELFF.

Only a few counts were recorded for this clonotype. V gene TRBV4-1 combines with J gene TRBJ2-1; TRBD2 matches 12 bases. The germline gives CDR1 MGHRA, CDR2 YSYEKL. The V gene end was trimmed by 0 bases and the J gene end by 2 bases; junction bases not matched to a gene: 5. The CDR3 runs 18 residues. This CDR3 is CASSQEASGGAPYNEQFF. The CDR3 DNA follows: TGCGCCAGCAGCCAAGAGGCTAGCGGGGGGGCCCCCTACAATGAGCAGTTCTTC.

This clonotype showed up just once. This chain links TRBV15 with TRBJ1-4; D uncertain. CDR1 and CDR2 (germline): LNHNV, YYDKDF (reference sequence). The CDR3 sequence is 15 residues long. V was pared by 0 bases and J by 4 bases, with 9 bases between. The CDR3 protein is CATSRDPSVNEKLFF. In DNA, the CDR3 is TGTGCCACCAGCAGAGATCCCAGTGTTAATGAAAAACTGTTTTTT.

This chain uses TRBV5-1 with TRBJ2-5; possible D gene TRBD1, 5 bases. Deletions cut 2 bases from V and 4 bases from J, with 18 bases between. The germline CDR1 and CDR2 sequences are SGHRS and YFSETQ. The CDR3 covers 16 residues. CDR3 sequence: CASSFSPIGAAETQYF. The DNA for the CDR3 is TGCGCCAGCAGCTTTTCCCCCATAGGGGCGGCAGAGACCCAGTACTTC.

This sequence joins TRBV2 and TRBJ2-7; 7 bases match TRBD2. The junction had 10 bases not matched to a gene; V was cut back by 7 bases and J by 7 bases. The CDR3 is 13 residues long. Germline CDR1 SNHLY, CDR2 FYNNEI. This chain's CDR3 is CASNREVEEEQYF. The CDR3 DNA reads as TGTGCCAGCAACCGGGAGGTAGAAGAAGAGCAGTACTTC. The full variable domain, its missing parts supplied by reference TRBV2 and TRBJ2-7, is EPEVTQTPSHQVTQMGQEVILRCVPISNHLYFYWYRQILGQKVEFLVSFYNNEISEKSEIFDDQFSVERPDGSNFTLKIRSTKLEDSAMYFCASNREVEEEQYFGPGTRLTVT.

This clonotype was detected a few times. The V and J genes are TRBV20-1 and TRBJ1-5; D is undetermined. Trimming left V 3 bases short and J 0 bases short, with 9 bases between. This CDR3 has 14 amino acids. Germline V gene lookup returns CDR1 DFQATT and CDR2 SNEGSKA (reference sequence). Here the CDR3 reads CSAREGSSNQPQHF. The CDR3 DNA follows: TGCAGTGCTAGGGAAGGGAGTAGCAATCAGCCCCAGCATTTT.

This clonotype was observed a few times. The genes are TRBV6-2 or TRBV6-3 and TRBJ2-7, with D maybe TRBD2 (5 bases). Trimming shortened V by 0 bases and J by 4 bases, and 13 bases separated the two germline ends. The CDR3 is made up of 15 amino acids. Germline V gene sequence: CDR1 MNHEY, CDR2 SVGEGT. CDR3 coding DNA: TGTGCCAGCAGTTACTCAGCGGTTCTGGTTTACGAGCAGTACTTC. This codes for CASSYSAVLVYEQYF.

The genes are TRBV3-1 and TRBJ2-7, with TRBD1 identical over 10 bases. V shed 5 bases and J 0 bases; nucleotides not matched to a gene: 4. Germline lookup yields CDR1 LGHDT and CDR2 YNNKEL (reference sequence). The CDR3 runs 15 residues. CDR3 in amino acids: CASSRRDRGSYEQYF. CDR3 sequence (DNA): TGTGCCAGCAGCAGACGGGACAGGGGCTCCTACGAGCAGTACTTC.

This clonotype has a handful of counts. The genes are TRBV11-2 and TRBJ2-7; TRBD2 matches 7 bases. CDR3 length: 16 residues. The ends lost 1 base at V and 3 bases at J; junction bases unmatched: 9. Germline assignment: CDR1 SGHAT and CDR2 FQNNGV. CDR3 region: CASSLAQGLRGYEQYF. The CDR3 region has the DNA TGTGCCAGCAGCTTAGCCCAGGGACTAAGAGGCTACGAGCAGTACTTC.

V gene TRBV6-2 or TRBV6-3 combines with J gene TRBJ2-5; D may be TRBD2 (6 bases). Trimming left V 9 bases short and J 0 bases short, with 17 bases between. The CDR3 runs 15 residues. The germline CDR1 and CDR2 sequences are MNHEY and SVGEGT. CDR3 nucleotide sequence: TGTGCCAGTCTGCCGCGGGATGTGTACCAAGAGACCCAGTACTTC. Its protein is CASLPRDVYQETQYF.

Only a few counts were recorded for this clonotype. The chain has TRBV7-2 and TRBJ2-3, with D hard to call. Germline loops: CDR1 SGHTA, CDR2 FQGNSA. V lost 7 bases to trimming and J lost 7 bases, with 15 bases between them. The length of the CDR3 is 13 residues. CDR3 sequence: CASNTEMPNTQYF. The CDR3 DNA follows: TGTGCCAGCAACACAGAGATGCCTAATACGCAGTATTTT.

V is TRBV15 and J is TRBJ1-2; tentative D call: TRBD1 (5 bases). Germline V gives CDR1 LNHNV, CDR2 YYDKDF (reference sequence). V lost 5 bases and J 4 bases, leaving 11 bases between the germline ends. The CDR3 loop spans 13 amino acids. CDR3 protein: CATSGGTAYGYTF. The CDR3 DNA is TGTGCCACCAGCGGGGGGACGGCCTATGGCTACACCTTC.

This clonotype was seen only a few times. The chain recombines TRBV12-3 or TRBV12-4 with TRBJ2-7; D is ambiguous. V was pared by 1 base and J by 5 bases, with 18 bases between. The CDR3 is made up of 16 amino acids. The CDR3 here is CASSLGSFFGSHEQYF. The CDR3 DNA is TGTGCCAGCAGTTTAGGGTCTTTCTTCGGTTCCCACGAGCAGTACTTC.

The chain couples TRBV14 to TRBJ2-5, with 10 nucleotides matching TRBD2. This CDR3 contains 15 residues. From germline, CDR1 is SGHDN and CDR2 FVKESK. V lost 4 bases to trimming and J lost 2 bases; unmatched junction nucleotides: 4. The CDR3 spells CASSPGLALQETQYF. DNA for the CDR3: TGTGCCAGCAGCCCGGGACTAGCGCTACAAGAGACCCAGTACTTC. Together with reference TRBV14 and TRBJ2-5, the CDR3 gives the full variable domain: EAGVTQFPSHSVIEKGQTVTLRCDPISGHDNLYWYRRVMGKEIKFLLHFVKESKQDESGMPNNRFLAERTGGTYSTLKVQPAELEDSGVYFCASSPGLALQETQYFGPGTRLLVL.

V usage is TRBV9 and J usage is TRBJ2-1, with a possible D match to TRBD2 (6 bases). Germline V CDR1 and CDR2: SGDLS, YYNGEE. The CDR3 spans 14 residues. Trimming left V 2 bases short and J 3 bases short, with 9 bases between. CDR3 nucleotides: TGTGCCAGCAGCGTCGGCGGGGACTACAATGAGCAGTTCTTC. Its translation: CASSVGGDYNEQFF.

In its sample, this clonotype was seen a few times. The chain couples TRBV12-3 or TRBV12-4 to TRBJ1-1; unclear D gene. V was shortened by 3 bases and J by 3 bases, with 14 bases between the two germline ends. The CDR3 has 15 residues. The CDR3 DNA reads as TGTGCCAGCAGTTTCGGGCCGGACTGGGACACTGAAGCTTTCTTT. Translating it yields CASSFGPDWDTEAFF.

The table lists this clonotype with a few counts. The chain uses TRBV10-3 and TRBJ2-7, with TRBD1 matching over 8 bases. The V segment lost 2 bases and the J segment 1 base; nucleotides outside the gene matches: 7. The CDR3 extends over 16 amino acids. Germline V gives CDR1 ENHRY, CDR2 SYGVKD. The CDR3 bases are TGTGCCATCAGTGAGCAAAGACAGGGGTTTTCCTACGAGCAGTACTTC. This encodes CAISEQRQGFSYEQYF.

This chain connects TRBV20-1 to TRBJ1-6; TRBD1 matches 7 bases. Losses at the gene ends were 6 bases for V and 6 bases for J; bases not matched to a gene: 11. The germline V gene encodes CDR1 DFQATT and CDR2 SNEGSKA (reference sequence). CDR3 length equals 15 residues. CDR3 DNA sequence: TGCAGTGCCAGAAAGGGGGACAGACCTAATTCACCCCTCCACTTT. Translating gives CSARKGDRPNSPLHF.

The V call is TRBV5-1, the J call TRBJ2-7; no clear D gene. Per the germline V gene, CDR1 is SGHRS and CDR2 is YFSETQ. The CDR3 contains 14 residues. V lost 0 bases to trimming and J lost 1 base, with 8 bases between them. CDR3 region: CASSLAHGSYEQYF. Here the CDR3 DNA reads TGCGCCAGCAGCTTGGCCCACGGATCCTACGAGCAGTACTTC. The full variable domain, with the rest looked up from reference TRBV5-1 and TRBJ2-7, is KAGVTQTPRYLIKTRGQQVTLSCSPISGHRSVSWYQQTPGQGLQFLFEYFSETQRNKGNFPGRFSGRQFSNSRSEMNVSTLELGDSALYLCASSLAHGSYEQYFGPGTRLTVT.

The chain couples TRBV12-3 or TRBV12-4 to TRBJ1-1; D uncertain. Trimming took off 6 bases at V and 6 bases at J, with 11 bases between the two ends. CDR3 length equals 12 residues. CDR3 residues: CASSDHRAEAFF. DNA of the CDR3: TGTGCCAGCAGCGACCACCGCGCTGAAGCTTTCTTT.

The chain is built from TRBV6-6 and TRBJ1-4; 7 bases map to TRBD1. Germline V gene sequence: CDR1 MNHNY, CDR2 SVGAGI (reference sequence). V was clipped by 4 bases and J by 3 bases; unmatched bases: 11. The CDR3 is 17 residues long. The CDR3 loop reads CASSSLPTGTANEKLFF. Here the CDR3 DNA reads TGTGCCAGCAGTTCCCTACCAACCGGGACAGCTAATGAAAAACTGTTTTTT.

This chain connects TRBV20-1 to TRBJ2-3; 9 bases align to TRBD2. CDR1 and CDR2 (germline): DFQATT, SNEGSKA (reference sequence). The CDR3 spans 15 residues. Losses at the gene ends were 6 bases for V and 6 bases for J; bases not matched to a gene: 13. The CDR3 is CSAGPPGLAPDTQYF. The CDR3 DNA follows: TGCAGTGCCGGTCCACCGGGACTAGCTCCCGATACGCAGTATTTT.